This TCR beta chain derives from a study of CD8 T cells in ankylosing spondylitis. On this clonotype itself: Its antigen is not known.

A quantitative 5'-RACE method, one with molecular barcodes, was used to make TCR beta libraries. In TCRdb, the 5' RACE reads were re-called with MiXCR into one record per CDR3 protein. Found here are roughly 700,000 distinct CDR3 sequences, 19% of them singletons; the top ten hold around a fifth. Germline V CDR1 and CDR2: SGHTA, FQGNSA. J gave up 2 bases and V 2 bases, and 6 bases lay outside the gene matches. The CDR3 is 17 residues long. General study results and limits: A motif of under ten highly homologous TCR beta variants was seen as apparently characteristic of ankylosing spondylitis blood. Researchers reportedly found disease-linked clones significantly enriched in matched ankylosing spondylitis synovial fluid. Previous work reported some of these motif variants in the synovial fluid and blood of reactive arthritis.

The chain is built from TRBV7-2 and TRBJ2-3, with 11 bases fitting TRBD2. The sequence was collected from a male donor with ankylosing spondylitis. Sequenced sample: blood, either unsorted or a sorted T cell fraction (not recorded which). CDR3 nucleotides: TGTGCCAGCAGCTTACGACTAGCGGGGATGCACACAGATACGCAGTATTTT. This translates into CASSLRLAGMHTDTQYF.